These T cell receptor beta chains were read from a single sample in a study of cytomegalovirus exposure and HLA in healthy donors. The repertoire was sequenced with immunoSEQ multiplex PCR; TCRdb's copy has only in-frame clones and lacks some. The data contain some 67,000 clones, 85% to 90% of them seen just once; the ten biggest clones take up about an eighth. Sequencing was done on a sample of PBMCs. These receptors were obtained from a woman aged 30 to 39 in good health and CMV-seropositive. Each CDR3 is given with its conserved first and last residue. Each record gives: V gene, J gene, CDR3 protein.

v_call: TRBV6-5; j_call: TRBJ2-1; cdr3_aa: CASSYLGQGFDEQFF
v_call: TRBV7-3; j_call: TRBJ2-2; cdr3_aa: CASSLKPWTSGTGGELFF
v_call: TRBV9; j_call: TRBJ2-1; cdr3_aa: CASSVGTSSYNEQFF
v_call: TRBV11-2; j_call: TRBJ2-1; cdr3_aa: CASSRLNRGGYNEQFF
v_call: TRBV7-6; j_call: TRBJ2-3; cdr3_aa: CASSLAGGDTQYF
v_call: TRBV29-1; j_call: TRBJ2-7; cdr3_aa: CSVAGQGFFSEQYF
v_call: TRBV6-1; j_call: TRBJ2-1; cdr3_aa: CASSGTSGSYNEQFF
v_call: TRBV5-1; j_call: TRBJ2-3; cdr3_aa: CASSSLPSTDTQYF
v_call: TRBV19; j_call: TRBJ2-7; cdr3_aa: CASSWLAGGSYEQYF
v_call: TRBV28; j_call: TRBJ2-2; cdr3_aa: CASSTPTLSGTGELFF
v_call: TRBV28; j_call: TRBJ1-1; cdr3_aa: CASSFGRRVTEAFF
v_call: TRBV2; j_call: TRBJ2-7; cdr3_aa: CASSVVPRYEQYF
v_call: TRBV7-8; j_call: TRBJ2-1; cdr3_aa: CASSSPGQGVEQFF
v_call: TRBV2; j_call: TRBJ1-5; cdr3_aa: CASSEGDRELGQPQHF
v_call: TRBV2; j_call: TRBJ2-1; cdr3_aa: CASSVIGGSSYNEQFF
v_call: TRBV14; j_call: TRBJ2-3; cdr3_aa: CASSQETSGFTDTQYF
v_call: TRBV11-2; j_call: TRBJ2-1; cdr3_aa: CASSPGPGGRGNEQFF
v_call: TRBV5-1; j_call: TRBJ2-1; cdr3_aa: CASSTGHIYNEQFF
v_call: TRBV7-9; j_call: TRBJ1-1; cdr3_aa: CARIRGDTEAFF
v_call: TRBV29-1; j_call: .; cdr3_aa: CSYKREAAYEQYF
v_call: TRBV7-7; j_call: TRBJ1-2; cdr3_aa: CASSRRTGPGGYTF
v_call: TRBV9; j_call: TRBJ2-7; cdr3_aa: CASSGWTGGQEQYF
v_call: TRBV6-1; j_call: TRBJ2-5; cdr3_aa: CASSDREVETQYF
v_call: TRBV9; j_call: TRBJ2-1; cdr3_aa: CASSVDLAGAVNEQFF
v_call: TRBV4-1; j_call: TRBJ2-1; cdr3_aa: CASSQTTDKFF
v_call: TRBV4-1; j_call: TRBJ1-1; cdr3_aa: CASAIRDNRRDTEAFF
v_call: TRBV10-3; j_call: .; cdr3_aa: CAISDSDRGFYEQYF
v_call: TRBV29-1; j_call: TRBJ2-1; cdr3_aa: CSVGSTGTSGEQFF
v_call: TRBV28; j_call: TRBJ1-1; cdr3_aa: CASSFPGENTEAFF
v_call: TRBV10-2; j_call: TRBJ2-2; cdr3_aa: CASSKGGTVNTGELFF
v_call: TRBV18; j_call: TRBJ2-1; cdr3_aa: CASSLGQGANNEQFF
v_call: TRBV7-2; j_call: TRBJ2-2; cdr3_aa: CASSLGSSGSVGELFF
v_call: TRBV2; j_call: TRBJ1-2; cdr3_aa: CASSVWEEGGYTF
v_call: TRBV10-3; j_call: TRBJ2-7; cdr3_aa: CAISEEYEQYF
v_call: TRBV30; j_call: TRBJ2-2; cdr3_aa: CAWMMARTSGRAGPAGELFF
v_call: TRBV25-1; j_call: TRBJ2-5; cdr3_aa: CASSAGTAKGKTQYF
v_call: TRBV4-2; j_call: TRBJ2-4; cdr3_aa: CASSQDPGAKNIQYF
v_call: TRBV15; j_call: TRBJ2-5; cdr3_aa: CATREDFRETQYF
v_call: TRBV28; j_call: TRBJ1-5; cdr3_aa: CASSAPGQPNQPQHF
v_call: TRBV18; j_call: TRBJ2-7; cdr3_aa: CASSELAGALEQYF
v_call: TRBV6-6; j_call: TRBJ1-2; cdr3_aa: CASRSQRLGYTF
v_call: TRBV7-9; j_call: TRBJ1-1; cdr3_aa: CASSWNRGLGLGTEAFF
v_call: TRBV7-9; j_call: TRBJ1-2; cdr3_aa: CASSPRDRDPYGYTF
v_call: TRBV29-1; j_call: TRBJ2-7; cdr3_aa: CSVKGGRDYEQYF
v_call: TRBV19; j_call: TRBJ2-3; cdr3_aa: CASQRGGGAATDTQYF
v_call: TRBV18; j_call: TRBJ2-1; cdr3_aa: CASSPWLGLAGIYNEQFF
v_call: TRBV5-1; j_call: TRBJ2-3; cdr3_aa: CASSLDRTSGREDTQYF
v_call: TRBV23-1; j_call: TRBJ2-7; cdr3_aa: CASSQSSRPLAGGPLDPSDEQYF
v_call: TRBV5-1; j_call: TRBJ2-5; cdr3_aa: CASSLGPTSGGIHQETQYF
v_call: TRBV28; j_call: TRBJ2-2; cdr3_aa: CASSRLAEITGELFF
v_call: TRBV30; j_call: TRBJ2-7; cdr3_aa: CAWSPQLWTGGYEQYF
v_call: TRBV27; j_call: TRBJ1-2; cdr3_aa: CASSLYPGQGAGYGYTF
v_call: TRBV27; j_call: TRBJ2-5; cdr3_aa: CASSPRALQETQYF
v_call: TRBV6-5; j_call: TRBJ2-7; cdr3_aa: CASSPTGGTRYEQYF
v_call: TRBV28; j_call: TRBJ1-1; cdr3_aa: CASRVDSLNTEAFF
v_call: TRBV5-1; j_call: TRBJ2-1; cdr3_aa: CASSSQQPGLRGNEQFF
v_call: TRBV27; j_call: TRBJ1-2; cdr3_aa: CASSLQGVVGRGYTF
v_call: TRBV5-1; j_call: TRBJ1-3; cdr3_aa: CASRESQGNTIYF
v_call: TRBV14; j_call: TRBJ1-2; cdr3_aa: CASSQVTGPRYGYTF